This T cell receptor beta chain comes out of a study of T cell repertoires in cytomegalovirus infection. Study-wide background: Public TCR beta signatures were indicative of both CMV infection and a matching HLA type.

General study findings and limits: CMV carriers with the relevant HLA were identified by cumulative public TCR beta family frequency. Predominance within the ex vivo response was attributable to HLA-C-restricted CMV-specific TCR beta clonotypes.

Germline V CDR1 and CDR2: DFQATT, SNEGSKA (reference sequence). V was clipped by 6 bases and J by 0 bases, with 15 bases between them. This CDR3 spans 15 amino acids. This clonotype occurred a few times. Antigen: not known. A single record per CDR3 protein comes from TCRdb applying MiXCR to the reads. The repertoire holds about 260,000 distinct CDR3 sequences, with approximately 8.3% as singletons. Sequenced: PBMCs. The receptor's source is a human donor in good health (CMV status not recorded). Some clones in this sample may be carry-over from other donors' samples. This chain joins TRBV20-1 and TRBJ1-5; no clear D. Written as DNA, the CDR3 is TGCAGTGCGAGGTTTTCTGTCAATAGCAATCAGCCCCAGCATTTT. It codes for CSARFSVNSNQPQHF.